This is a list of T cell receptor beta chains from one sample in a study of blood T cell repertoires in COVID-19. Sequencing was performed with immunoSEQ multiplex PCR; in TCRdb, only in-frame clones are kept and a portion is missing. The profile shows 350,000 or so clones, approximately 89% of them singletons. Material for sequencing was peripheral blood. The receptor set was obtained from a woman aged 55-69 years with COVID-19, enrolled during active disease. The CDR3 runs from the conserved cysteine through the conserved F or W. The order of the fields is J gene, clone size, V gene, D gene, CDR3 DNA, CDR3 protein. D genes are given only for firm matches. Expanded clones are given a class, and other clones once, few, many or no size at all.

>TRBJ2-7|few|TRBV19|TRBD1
TGTGCCAGTAGCCAAGGACAGGTCTACGAGCAGTACTTC
CASSQGQVYEQYF
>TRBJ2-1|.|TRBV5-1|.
TGCGCCAGCAGCTTGGCAAGGGACGAGCGGGTGTTCAATGAGCAGTTCTTC
CASSLARDERVFNEQFF
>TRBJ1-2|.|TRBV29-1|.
TGCAGCGTTGAAGGCTCGGACTATGGCTACACCTTC
CSVEGSDYGYTF
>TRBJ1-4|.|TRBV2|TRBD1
TGTGCCAGCAGAGGACAGGGGTTGAATGAAAAACTGTTTTTT
CASRGQGLNEKLFF
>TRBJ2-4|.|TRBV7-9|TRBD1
TGTGCCAGCAGCCGTGGACAGGGCCCCAAAAACATTCAGTACTTC
CASSRGQGPKNIQYF
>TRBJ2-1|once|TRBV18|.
TGTGCCAGCTCGCCTCTAGAGGGCAATGAGCAGTTCTTC
CASSPLEGNEQFF
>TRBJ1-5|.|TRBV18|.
TGTGCCAGCTCACCACTTGGGTCCGCGGGGAGTCAGCCCCAGCATTTT
CASSPLGSAGSQPQHF
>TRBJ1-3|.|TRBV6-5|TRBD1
TGTGCCAGCAGTTCTCTCCAGGGGGCAGTTGGAAACACCATATATTTT
CASSSLQGAVGNTIYF
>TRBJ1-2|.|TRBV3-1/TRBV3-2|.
TGTGCCAGCAGCCAAGTTCGGGGAACTAACTATGGCTACACCTTC
CASSQVRGTNYGYTF
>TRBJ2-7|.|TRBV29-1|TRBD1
TGCAGCGTTGAAGGCGGGACAGGGTCCTACGAGCAGTACTTC
CSVEGGTGSYEQYF
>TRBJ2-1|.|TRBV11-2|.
TGTGCCAGCAGCTGGCCCTCCCATGAGCAGTTCTTC
CASSWPSHEQFF
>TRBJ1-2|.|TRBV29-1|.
TGCAGCGTTGAAGAGCTGCGGGACCCCTATGGCTACACCTTC
CSVEELRDPYGYTF
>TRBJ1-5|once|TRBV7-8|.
TGTGCCAGCAGCTTATTTATAGGGGGTGATCAGCCCCAGCATTTT
CASSLFIGGDQPQHF
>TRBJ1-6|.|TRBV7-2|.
TGTGCCAGCAGTTTGCAGGGAACTCTTGCCTATAATTCACCCCTCCACTTT
CASSLQGTLAYNSPLHF
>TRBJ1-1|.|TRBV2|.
TGTGCCAGCAGCTGGGACATTAACACTGAAGCTTTCTTT
CASSWDINTEAFF
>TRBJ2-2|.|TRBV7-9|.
TGTGCCAGCAGCTTAGTAACGGGGGACAGAAACACCGGGGAGCTGTTTTTT
CASSLVTGDRNTGELFF
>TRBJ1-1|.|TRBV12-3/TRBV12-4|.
TGTGCCAGCAGTCCGGGTAGAGCTTTCTTT
CASSPGRAFF
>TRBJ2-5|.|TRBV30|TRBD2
TGTGCCTGGAACCCTAGCGGGGGGAAAGAGACCCAGTACTTC
CAWNPSGGKETQYF
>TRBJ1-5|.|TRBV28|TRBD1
TGTGCCAGCCGCCGGACAGGGTTTCATCAGCCCCAGCATTTT
CASRRTGFHQPQHF
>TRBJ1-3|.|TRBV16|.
TGTGCCAGCAGCCCCCAATTAACGAGTTCTGGAAACACCATATATTTT
CASSPQLTSSGNTIYF
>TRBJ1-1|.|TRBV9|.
TGTGCCAGCAGCGTACAGGGTCAATCGAACACTGAAGCTTTCTTT
CASSVQGQSNTEAFF
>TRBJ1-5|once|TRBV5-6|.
TGTGCCAGCAGCTTGATCCGGGGCAATCAGCCCCAGCATTTT
CASSLIRGNQPQHF
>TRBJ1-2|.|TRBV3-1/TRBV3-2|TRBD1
TGTGCCAGCAGCCAAGATCTGACAGGGACCTATGGCTACACCTTC
CASSQDLTGTYGYTF
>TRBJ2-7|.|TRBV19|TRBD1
TGTGCCAGCGGTACAGGGACAGGGGGCCTTACCTACGAGCAGTACTTC
CASGTGTGGLTYEQYF
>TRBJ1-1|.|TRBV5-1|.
TGCGCCAGCAGCGTGCAACCGGGACAAAACACTGAAGCTTTCTTT
CASSVQPGQNTEAFF
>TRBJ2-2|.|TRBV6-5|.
TGTGCCAGCAGCTCTACAGGGAACACCGGGGAGCTGTTTTTT
CASSSTGNTGELFF
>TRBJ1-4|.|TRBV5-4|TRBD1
TGTGCCAGCAGCTCAAGACAGGGTGAAAAACTGTTTTTT
CASSSRQGEKLFF
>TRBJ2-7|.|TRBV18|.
TGTGCCAGCTCACCCAACAGATACGAGCAGTACTTC
CASSPNRYEQYF
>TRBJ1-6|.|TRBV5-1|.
TGCGCCAGCAGCTTGGAGGGGGTTGGGGCCCTCCACTTT
CASSLEGVGALHF
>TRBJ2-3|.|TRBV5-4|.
TGTGCCAGCAGCTTGGAGTTCCGGGTGTCCACAGATACGCAGTATTTT
CASSLEFRVSTDTQYF
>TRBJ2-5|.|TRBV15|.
TGTGCCACCAGCAGAGTTGCGGGAAATGGGGAGACCCAGTACTTC
CATSRVAGNGETQYF
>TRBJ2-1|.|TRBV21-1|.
TGTGCCAGCAGCAAAGCGCTTTACTACCCCAATGAGCAGTTCTTC
CASSKALYYPNEQFF
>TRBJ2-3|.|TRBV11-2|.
TGTGCCAGCAGCTTAAGACCTCGGGAAACTAGCACAGATACGCAGTATTTT
CASSLRPRETSTDTQYF
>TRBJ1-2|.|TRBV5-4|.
TGTGCCAGCAGCTTGCTTACAGGGTCCGGCTACACCTTC
CASSLLTGSGYTF
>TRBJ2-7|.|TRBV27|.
TGTGCCAGCAGTCCGATCGGGGGGCTAACCTACGAGCAGTACTTC
CASSPIGGLTYEQYF
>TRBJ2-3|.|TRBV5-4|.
TGTGCCAGCAGCCTATGGCTGGCGGGGGCCCGCACAGATACGCAGTATTTT
CASSLWLAGARTDTQYF
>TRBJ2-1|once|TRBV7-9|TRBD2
TGTGCCAGCAGCTTAGGCCTTCCGGGACTAGCCAAGTACAATGAGCAGTTCTTC
CASSLGLPGLAKYNEQFF
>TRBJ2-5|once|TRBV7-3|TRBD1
TGTGCCAGCAGCTTAGGGACAGCGGAGACCCAGTACTTC
CASSLGTAETQYF
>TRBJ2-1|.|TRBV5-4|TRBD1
TGTGCCAGCAGCTTTGCGGGACAGGGGGCGCTCTACAATGAGCAGTTCTTC
CASSFAGQGALYNEQFF
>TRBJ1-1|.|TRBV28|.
TGTGCCAGCAGTTTGAGTACCACTGAAGCTTTCTTT
CASSLSTTEAFF
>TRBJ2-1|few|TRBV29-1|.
TGCAGCGTTGTGGGTCCAGGGATGGACGAGCAGTTCTTC
CSVVGPGMDEQFF
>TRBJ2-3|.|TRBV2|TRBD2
TGTGCCAGCACGGGGGGAGGACTCCCATCCAATCCCGCAGATACGCAGTATTTT
CASTGGGLPSNPADTQYF
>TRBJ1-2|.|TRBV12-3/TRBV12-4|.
TGTGCCAGCAGTTTAGTAGCCGGGTATGGCTACACCTTC
CASSLVAGYGYTF
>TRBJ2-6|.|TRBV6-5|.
TGTGCCAGCACAGGCAGTGGAACTGGGGCCAACGTCCTGACTTTC
CASTGSGTGANVLTF
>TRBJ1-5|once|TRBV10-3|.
TGTGCCATCAGTGAGGGACTTAATAGCAATCAGCCCCAGCATTTT
CAISEGLNSNQPQHF
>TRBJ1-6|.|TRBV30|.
TGTGCCTGGAGTGTAATTGGGCAACCGAGGGATTCACCCCTCCACTTT
CAWSVIGQPRDSPLHF
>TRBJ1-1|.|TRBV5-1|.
TGCGCCAGCAGCTCCTCGCCGGGGAACACTGAAGCTTTCTTT
CASSSSPGNTEAFF
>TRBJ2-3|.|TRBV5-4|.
TGTGCCAGCAGCTTGAGGTCGGGGGGCCCGGTCAGGGATACGCAGTATTTT
CASSLRSGGPVRDTQYF
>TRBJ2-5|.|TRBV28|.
TGTGCCAGCAGTTTACCCCCCGAATTGGGGCGGGAGACCCAGTACTTC
CASSLPPELGRETQYF
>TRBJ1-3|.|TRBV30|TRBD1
TGTGCCTGGATGGACAGGGGAAACACCATATATTTT
CAWMDRGNTIYF
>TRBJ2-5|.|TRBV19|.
TGTGCCAGTAGTATAGGAGGGGGGGCTGAGACCCAGTACTTC
CASSIGGGAETQYF